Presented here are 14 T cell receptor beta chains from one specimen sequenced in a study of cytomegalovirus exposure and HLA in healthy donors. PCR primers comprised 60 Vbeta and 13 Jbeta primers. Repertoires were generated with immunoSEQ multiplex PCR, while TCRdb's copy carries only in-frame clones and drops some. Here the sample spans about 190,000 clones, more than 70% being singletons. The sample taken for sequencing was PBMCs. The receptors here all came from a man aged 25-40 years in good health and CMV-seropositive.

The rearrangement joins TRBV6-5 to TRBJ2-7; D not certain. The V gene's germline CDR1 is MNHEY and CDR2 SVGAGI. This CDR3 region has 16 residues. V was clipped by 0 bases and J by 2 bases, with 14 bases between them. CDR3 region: CASSYSLLILTYEQYF. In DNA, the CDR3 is TGTGCCAGCAGTTACTCGCTTCTAATCTTGACCTACGAGCAGTACTTC.

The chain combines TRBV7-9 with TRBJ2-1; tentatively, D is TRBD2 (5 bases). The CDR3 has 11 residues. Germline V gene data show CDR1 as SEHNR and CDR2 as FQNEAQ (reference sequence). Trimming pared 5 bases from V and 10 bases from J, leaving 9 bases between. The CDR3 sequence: CASSNQREQFF. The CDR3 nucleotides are TGTGCCAGCAGCAACCAGCGGGAGCAGTTCTTC.

For the CDR3, the DNA is TGTGCCAGCAGCTTCCGAGGGGGGGCTAACACTGAAGCTTTCTTT. Translation gives CASSFRGGANTEAFF. This chain connects TRBV7-2 to TRBJ1-1; maybe TRBD1 (6 bases). V lost 3 bases and J 2 bases, leaving 13 bases between the germline ends. Per germline, CDR1 SGHTA and CDR2 FQGNSA. This CDR3 is 15 amino acids long. The full variable domain, in which reference TRBV7-2 and TRBJ1-1 provide the parts outside the CDR3, is GAGVSQSPSNKVTEKGKDVELRCDPISGHTALYWYRQSLGQGLEFLIYFQGNSAPDKSGLPSDRFSAERTGGSVSTLTIQRTQQEDSAVYLCASSFRGGANTEAFFGQGTRLTVV.

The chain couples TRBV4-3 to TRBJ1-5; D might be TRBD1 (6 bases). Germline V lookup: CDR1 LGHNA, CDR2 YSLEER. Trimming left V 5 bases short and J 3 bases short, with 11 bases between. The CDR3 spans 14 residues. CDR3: CASSKRTVNQPQHF. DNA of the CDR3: TGCGCCAGCAGCAAGAGGACAGTCAATCAGCCCCAGCATTTT.

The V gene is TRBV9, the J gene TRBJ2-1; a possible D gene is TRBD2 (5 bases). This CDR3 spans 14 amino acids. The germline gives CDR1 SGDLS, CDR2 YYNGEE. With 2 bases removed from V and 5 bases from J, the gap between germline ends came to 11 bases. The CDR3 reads CASSVGLGNNEQFF. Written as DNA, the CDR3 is TGTGCCAGCAGCGTCGGACTGGGGAACAATGAGCAGTTCTTC.

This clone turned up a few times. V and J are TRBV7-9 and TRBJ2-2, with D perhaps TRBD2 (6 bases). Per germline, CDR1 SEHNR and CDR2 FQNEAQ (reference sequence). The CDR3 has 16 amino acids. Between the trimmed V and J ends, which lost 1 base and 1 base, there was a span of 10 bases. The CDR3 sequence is CASSLGLSGNTGELFF. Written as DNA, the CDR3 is TGTGCCAGCAGCTTAGGTCTTAGCGGGAACACCGGGGAGCTGTTTTTT.

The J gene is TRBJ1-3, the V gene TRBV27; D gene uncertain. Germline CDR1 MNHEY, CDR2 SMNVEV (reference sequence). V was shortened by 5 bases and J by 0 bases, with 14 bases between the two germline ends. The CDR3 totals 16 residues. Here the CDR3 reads CASSPSLTSSGNTIYF. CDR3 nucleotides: TGTGCCAGCAGTCCCTCCCTCACCAGCTCTGGAAACACCATATATTTT.

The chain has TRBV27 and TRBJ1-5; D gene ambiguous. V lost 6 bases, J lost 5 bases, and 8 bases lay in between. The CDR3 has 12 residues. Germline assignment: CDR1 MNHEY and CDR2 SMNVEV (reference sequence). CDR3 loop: CASSSQDQPQHF. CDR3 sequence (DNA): TGTGCCAGCAGCTCTCAGGATCAGCCCCAGCATTTT.

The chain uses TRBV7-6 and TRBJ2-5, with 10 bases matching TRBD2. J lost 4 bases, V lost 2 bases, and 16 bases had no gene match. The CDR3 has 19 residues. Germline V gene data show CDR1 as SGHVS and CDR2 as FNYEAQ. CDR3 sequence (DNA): TGTGCCAGCAGCTTACCCCGGTCTAGCGGGGGAACCGCACGAGAGACCCAGTACTTC. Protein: CASSLPRSSGGTARETQYF.

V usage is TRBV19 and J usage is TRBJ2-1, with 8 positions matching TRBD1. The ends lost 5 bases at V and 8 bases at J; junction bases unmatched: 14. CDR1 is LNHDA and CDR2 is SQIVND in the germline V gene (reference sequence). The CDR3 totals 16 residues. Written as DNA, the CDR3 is TGTGCCAGTAGTGGGCCCCGGGACAGGTCTGGGCATGAGCAGTTCTTC. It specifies CASSGPRDRSGHEQFF.

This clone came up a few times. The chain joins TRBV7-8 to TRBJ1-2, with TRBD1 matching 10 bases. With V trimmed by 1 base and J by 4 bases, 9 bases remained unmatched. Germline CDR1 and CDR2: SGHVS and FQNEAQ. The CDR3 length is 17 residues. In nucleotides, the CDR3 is TGTGCCAGCAGCTTAGGTGACAGGGGGCTAATTTCCTATGGCTACACCTTC. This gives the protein CASSLGDRGLISYGYTF.

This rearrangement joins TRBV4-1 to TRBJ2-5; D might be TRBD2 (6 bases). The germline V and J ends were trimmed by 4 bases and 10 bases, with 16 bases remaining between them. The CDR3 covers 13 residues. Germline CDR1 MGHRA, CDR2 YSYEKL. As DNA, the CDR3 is TGCGCCAGCAGCCTGGACGGGACTCCGAACCAGTACTTC. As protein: CASSLDGTPNQYF.

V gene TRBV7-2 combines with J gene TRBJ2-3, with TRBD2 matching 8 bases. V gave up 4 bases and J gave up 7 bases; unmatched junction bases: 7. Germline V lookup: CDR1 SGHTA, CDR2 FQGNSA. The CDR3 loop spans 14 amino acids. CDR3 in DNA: TGTGCCAGCAGCTCGGGACTAGAACCCCATACGCAGTATTTT. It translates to CASSSGLEPHTQYF.

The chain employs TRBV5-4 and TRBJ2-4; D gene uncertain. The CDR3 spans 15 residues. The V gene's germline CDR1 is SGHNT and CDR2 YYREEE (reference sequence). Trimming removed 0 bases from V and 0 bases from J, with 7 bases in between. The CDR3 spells CASSLGPQAKNIQYF. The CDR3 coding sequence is TGTGCCAGCAGCTTGGGCCCACAAGCCAAAAACATTCAGTACTTC. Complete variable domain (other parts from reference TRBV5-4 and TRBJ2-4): ETGVTQSPTHLIKTRGQQVTLRCSSQSGHNTVSWYQQALGQGPQFIFQYYREEENGRGNFPPRFSGLQFPNYSSELNVNALELDDSALYLCASSLGPQAKNIQYFGAGTRLSVL.